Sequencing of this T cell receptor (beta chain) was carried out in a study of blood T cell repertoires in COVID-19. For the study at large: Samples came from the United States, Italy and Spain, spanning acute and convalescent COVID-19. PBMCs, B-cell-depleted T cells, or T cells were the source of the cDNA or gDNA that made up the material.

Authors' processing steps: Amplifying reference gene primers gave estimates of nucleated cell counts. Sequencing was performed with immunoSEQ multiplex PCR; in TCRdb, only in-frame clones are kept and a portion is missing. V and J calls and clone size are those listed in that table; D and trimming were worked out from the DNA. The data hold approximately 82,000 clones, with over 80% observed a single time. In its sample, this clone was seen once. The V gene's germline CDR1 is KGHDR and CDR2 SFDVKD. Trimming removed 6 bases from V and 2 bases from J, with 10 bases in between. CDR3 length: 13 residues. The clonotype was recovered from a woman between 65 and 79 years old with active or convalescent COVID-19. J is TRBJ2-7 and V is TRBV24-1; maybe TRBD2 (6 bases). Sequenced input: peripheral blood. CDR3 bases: TGTGCCACCAGTCCCGGGAGCACCTACGAGCAGTACTTC. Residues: CATSPGSTYEQYF.